This note documents a single T cell receptor (beta chain) sequence. Antigen: not known. This entry is derived from a study of vaccination effects on CD4 cells after COVID-19. Method: immunoSEQ multiplex PCR; TCRdb's copy keeps in-frame clones and lacks some. The sample contains around 53,000 clones, more than 75% of which appear only once. CDR1 is MGHDK and CDR2 is SYGVNS in the germline V gene. The CDR3 is 14 residues long. Trimming took 4 bases from V and 6 from J, leaving 12 bases between them. Viral peptide pool expansion of antigen-specific CD4+ T cells preceded sequencing in the ViraFEST assay. The authors isolated CD4+ T cells after about 10 days of culture. This person's SARS-CoV-2 infection, confirmed by PCR, occurred between March and December 2020. Culturing of 1.5 million to 2.5 million PBMC per well took place with around 10 IU/ml IL-2 and around 10 ug/ml peptides.

This rearrangement joins TRBV25-1 to TRBJ1-4; D may be TRBD1 (6 bases). This TCR derives from a human donor who had a prior SARS-CoV-2 infection. The material was CD4+ T cells from PBMCs cultured with HIV peptides, obtained before COVID-19 vaccination. Subset of the sample: HIV-1 Nef peptide pool negative control/reference culture. In nucleotides, the CDR3 is TGTGCCAGCAGTGGACAGGAAGGGTATGAAAAACTGTTTTTT. This translates into CASSGQEGYEKLFF.